This is a list of T cell receptor beta chains from one sample in a study of OX40 agonist ivuxolimab in advanced cancers. Only in-frame clones appear in the TCRdb table, and some are missing; sequencing was by immunoSEQ multiplex PCR. The sample shows fewer than 85,000 clones, over 70% of them seen only once. Sequencing was performed on CD4+ or CD8+ T cells sorted from blood, taken in a trial of the OX40 agonist ivuxolimab. These receptors were taken from an adult with an advanced solid tumor such as melanoma, head and neck, liver or kidney cancer. Each CDR3 is given with its conserved first and last residue. The order of the fields is clone size, V gene, J gene, CDR3 protein. The size of a clone is reported for some rows only, either as once, few or many, or as a class for expanded clones.

clone size: NA; V gene: TRBV7-2; J gene: TRBJ1-4; CDR3 protein: CASSLDRGAKLFF
clone size: NA; V gene: TRBV28; J gene: TRBJ1-2; CDR3 protein: CASSPGEVNYGYTF
clone size: NA; V gene: TRBV6-1; J gene: TRBJ1-2; CDR3 protein: CASTEGWTGDRGYTF
clone size: NA; V gene: TRBV27; J gene: TRBJ1-2; CDR3 protein: CASSGSGRGFGGYTF
clone size: NA; V gene: TRBV5-1; J gene: TRBJ1-6; CDR3 protein: CASSLGDRVGTNSPLHF
clone size: NA; V gene: TRBV19; J gene: TRBJ2-1; CDR3 protein: CASMIRGAETNEQFF
clone size: NA; V gene: TRBV19; J gene: TRBJ1-2; CDR3 protein: CASKERGPGYGYTF
clone size: NA; V gene: TRBV1; J gene: TRBJ2-5; CDR3 protein: CTSSQVGQGLQETQYF
clone size: NA; V gene: TRBV28; J gene: TRBJ1-2; CDR3 protein: CASSFGASNYGYTF
clone size: NA; V gene: TRBV6-6; J gene: TRBJ2-7; CDR3 protein: CASSTGTGGYEQYF
clone size: once; V gene: TRBV28; J gene: TRBJ1-2; CDR3 protein: CASNRQLEYGYTF
clone size: NA; V gene: TRBV4-1; J gene: TRBJ2-3; CDR3 protein: CASSFTGLGMTDTQYF
clone size: NA; V gene: TRBV19; J gene: TRBJ2-7; CDR3 protein: CASSLHWVRGEQYF
clone size: NA; V gene: TRBV23-1; J gene: TRBJ2-1; CDR3 protein: CASSPGDGRVYNEQFF
clone size: NA; V gene: TRBV30; J gene: TRBJ2-7; CDR3 protein: CAWSSDRGYEQYF
clone size: NA; V gene: TRBV28; J gene: TRBJ1-1; CDR3 protein: CASTTPGTGARTEAFF
clone size: NA; V gene: TRBV6-5; J gene: TRBJ2-7; CDR3 protein: CASSYRDRGSYEQYF
clone size: NA; V gene: TRBV15; J gene: TRBJ1-5; CDR3 protein: CATSSREYNQPQHF
clone size: NA; V gene: TRBV4-1; J gene: TRBJ2-1; CDR3 protein: CASSQDLPGRGTFGEQFF
clone size: NA; V gene: TRBV29-1; J gene: TRBJ1-4; CDR3 protein: CSARVGEKLFF
clone size: NA; V gene: TRBV4-1; J gene: TRBJ2-2; CDR3 protein: CASSQGPTINTGELFF
clone size: NA; V gene: TRBV5-1; J gene: TRBJ2-1; CDR3 protein: CASSFSGGPYNEQFF
clone size: NA; V gene: TRBV5-4; J gene: TRBJ1-1; CDR3 protein: CASSRLEGWRVTGDTEAFF
clone size: NA; V gene: TRBV6-5; J gene: TRBJ2-7; CDR3 protein: CASTPSGTVSYEQYF
clone size: NA; V gene: TRBV5-5; J gene: TRBJ2-7; CDR3 protein: CASSLTGLYEQYF
clone size: NA; V gene: TRBV5-1; J gene: TRBJ2-3; CDR3 protein: CASREVRTSTDTQYF
clone size: NA; V gene: TRBV4-1; J gene: TRBJ2-3; CDR3 protein: CASSQESGGTDTQYF
clone size: NA; V gene: TRBV18; J gene: TRBJ2-1; CDR3 protein: CASSPSDNNEQFF
clone size: NA; V gene: TRBV5-1; J gene: TRBJ1-6; CDR3 protein: CASSLEGSYNSPLHF
clone size: NA; V gene: TRBV14; J gene: TRBJ1-1; CDR3 protein: CASRVNTYTEAFF
clone size: NA; V gene: TRBV6-1; J gene: TRBJ1-1; CDR3 protein: CASSEWAWTGTTEAFF
clone size: NA; V gene: TRBV30; J gene: TRBJ1-5; CDR3 protein: CAWSGGGPGRQPQHF
clone size: NA; V gene: TRBV5-1; J gene: TRBJ2-7; CDR3 protein: CASSWTLAGISYEQYF
clone size: few; V gene: TRBV23-1; J gene: TRBJ2-7; CDR3 protein: CASSLRHLSYEQYF
clone size: NA; V gene: TRBV7-2; J gene: TRBJ2-3; CDR3 protein: CASSLRDGDRGYF
clone size: once; V gene: TRBV28; J gene: TRBJ1-6; CDR3 protein: CASSRDRGGPPLHF
clone size: NA; V gene: TRBV5-1; J gene: TRBJ2-3; CDR3 protein: CASSLPRTSTDTQYF
clone size: NA; V gene: TRBV19; J gene: TRBJ1-5; CDR3 protein: CASSIETDRPYSNQPQHF
clone size: NA; V gene: TRBV11-1; J gene: TRBJ2-1; CDR3 protein: CASGERGRKRSNEQFF
clone size: few; V gene: TRBV27; J gene: TRBJ2-7; CDR3 protein: CASSIRGGGGTYEQYF
clone size: NA; V gene: TRBV6-1; J gene: TRBJ2-1; CDR3 protein: CASSEDKQFF
clone size: few; V gene: TRBV6-1; J gene: TRBJ2-6; CDR3 protein: CASSRDSSGANVLTF
clone size: NA; V gene: TRBV5-1; J gene: TRBJ2-7; CDR3 protein: CASSLGQAGPYEQYF
clone size: NA; V gene: TRBV20-1; J gene: TRBJ1-1; CDR3 protein: CRGGRNTEAFF
clone size: NA; V gene: TRBV14; J gene: TRBJ2-3; CDR3 protein: CASSPETTITDTQYF
clone size: NA; V gene: TRBV7-2; J gene: TRBJ1-2; CDR3 protein: CASSGGGNYGHTF
clone size: NA; V gene: TRBV5-1; J gene: TRBJ1-1; CDR3 protein: CASNREGIMNTEAFF
clone size: NA; V gene: TRBV29-1; J gene: TRBJ1-1; CDR3 protein: CSVGVMGGHTEAFF
clone size: NA; V gene: TRBV7-2; J gene: TRBJ2-7; CDR3 protein: CASSLGAYSRGAYEQYF
clone size: NA; V gene: TRBV21-1; J gene: TRBJ2-3; CDR3 protein: CASRTNRAPTDTQYF
clone size: few; V gene: TRBV2; J gene: TRBJ1-1; CDR3 protein: CASSGRDKNTEAFF
clone size: many; V gene: TRBV7-2; J gene: TRBJ1-3; CDR3 protein: CASSLGGQGRNTIYF
clone size: NA; V gene: TRBV18; J gene: TRBJ2-1; CDR3 protein: CASSRYLAGTSYNEQFF
clone size: NA; V gene: TRBV7-8; J gene: TRBJ2-5; CDR3 protein: CASSLGGRGETQYF
clone size: NA; V gene: TRBV11-2; J gene: TRBJ2-2; CDR3 protein: CASSLAGTGELFF
clone size: few; V gene: TRBV6-6; J gene: TRBJ1-5; CDR3 protein: CASSYGDIPPQHF
clone size: many; V gene: TRBV20-1; J gene: TRBJ1-3; CDR3 protein: CSARTGNTIYF
clone size: once; V gene: TRBV9; J gene: TRBJ2-5; CDR3 protein: CASSVGGGTSGALETQYF